This T cell receptor (beta chain) was identified in a study of blood T cell repertoires in COVID-19. Across the whole study: Spain, Italy and the United States supplied samples that represented acute and convalescent COVID-19. The analysed material was cDNA or gDNA that came from T cells, B-cell-depleted T cells, or PBMCs.

Germline lookup yields CDR1 SGHRS and CDR2 YFSETQ. The CDR3 is made up of 15 amino acids. J was trimmed by 2 bases and V by 4 bases; bases with no gene match: 7. This clone was recorded once. In the original workflow: Counts of nucleated cells, estimated from reference gene primer amplification, were obtained. The protocol was immunoSEQ multiplex PCR, while the TCRdb copy is restricted to in-frame clones and leaves out a portion. The V and J calls and the clone size are those of that table, but D and trimming were determined from the DNA. Of a few hundred thousand clones in the sample, about 86% are singletons; the top ten hold roughly 2.4%.

The sequencing sample was made of peripheral blood. The receptor was isolated from a woman aged 50 to 60 with acute or convalescent COVID-19. The rearrangement joins TRBV5-1 to TRBJ2-3; 7 positions agree with TRBD2. The CDR3 DNA is TGCGCCAGCAGCACCGGGACTACTTACACAGATACGCAGTATTTT. This gives the protein CASSTGTTYTDTQYF.